The 16 T cell receptor beta chains in this list originate from one sample, sequenced in a study of OX40 agonist ivuxolimab in advanced cancers. The assay was immunoSEQ multiplex PCR, and TCRdb's table has in-frame clones only and misses some. The profile shows 150,000 to 180,000 clones, roughly 94% of them singletons. This material consisted of CD4+ or CD8+ T cells sorted from blood, taken in a trial of the OX40 agonist ivuxolimab. The receptors here all came from an adult with an advanced solid tumor such as melanoma, head and neck, liver or kidney cancer.

The gene calls are TRBV5-6 and TRBJ1-1; maybe TRBD1 (6 bases). The CDR3 length is 14 residues. The germline V gene encodes CDR1 SGHDT and CDR2 YYEEEE. V was clipped by 2 bases and J by 3 bases, with 11 bases between them. The CDR3 bases are TGTGCCAGCAGCTTACAGGGAGGAGACACTGAAGCTTTCTTT. This encodes CASSLQGGDTEAFF.

The chain joins TRBV18 to TRBJ2-7; D might be TRBD2 (6 bases). CDR1 is KGHSH and CDR2 is LQKENI in the germline V gene. V lost 1 base to trimming and J lost 2 bases, with 15 bases between them. This CDR3 region has 16 residues. CDR3 sequence: CASSPRPGVLPYEQYF. The DNA of the CDR3 is TGTGCCAGCTCACCACGGCCGGGGGTTTTACCCTACGAGCAGTACTTC.

The V gene is TRBV5-4, the J gene TRBJ2-3, with 7 bases lining up with TRBD2. With V trimmed by 4 bases and J by 6 bases, 5 bases remained unmatched. The CDR3 is 13 residues long. Per the germline V gene, CDR1 is SGHNT and CDR2 is YYREEE (reference sequence). The CDR3 DNA reads TGTGCCAGCAGCCGGCCACTAGCGGATACGCAGTATTTT. The encoded protein is CASSRPLADTQYF.

This clone came up a few times. Other DNA sequences in this sample translate to the same CDR3. The genes are TRBV7-2 and TRBJ2-1, with TRBD2 matching 13 bases. The V and J ends lost 1 base and 6 bases, in that order; junction bases with no gene match: 3. This CDR3 spans 16 amino acids. Germline V gives CDR1 SGHTA, CDR2 FQGNSA. CDR3 protein: CASSLGTSGRVNEQFF. The CDR3 DNA follows: TGTGCCAGCAGCTTAGGTACTAGCGGGAGGGTCAATGAGCAGTTCTTC.

This clone has a single count. The rearrangement uses TRBV7-3 and TRBJ2-7; no clear D gene. CDR3 length: 14 residues. V dropped 1 base and J dropped 1 base, with 8 bases sitting between them. The germline CDR1 and CDR2 sequences are SGHTA and FQGTGA. Here the CDR3 reads CASSLNGGSYEQYF. DNA of the CDR3: TGTGCCAGCAGCTTAAATGGCGGTTCCTACGAGCAGTACTTC.

V is TRBV5-6 and J is TRBJ1-4; maybe TRBD1 (5 bases). Germline V CDR1 and CDR2: SGHDT, YYEEEE. This CDR3 spans 14 amino acids. Trimming cost V 1 base and J 9 bases, with 13 bases left between them. The CDR3 DNA reads as TGTGCCAGCAGCTTGTTTTCGGGGCTTCAAAAACTGTTTTTT. Translated: CASSLFSGLQKLFF.

In the case of this clone: A junction end diverges from the germline sequence, so it may reflect a read error. The genes are TRBV7-7 and TRBJ2-5, with 8 bases matching TRBD2. CDR3 size: 13 residues. Germline values: CDR1 SSHAT, CDR2 FNYEAQ (reference sequence). The CDR3 spells CASSPGTRETQYF. CDR3 bases: TGTGCTAGCAGTCCCGGGACTAGGGAGACCCAGTACTTC. The variable domain in full, completed from reference TRBV7-7 and TRBJ2-5, reads GAGVSQSPRYKVTKRGQDVTLRCDPISSHATLYWYQQALGQGPEFLTYFNYEAQPDKSGLPSDRFSAERPEGSISTLTIQRTEQRDSAMYRCASSPGTRETQYFGPGTRLLVL.

The rearrangement joins TRBV19 to TRBJ1-2, with D hard to call. Trimming stripped 6 bases from V and 8 bases from J, with 22 bases between. Germline CDR1 LNHDA, CDR2 SQIVND (reference sequence). The CDR3 is made up of 15 amino acids. The CDR3 region has the DNA TGTGCCAGTAGGACCATTAGGACGGACCTCTGGGGCTACACCTTC. The encoded protein is CASRTIRTDLWGYTF.

This chain links TRBV6-1 with TRBJ2-7; 10 bases fit TRBD1. Germline CDR1 is MNHNS and CDR2 is SASEGT. Trimming removed 10 bases from V and 2 bases from J; junction bases left unmatched: 5. This CDR3 has 13 amino acids. CDR3 in DNA: TGTGCCATCATTGGACAGGGGGCCTACGAGCAGTACTTC. Protein product: CAIIGQGAYEQYF.

V and J are TRBV27 and TRBJ1-5; D is unresolved. The germline V gene has CDR1 MNHEY and CDR2 SMNVEV (reference sequence). V was pared by 3 bases and J by 5 bases, with 14 bases between. The CDR3 is made up of 15 amino acids. CDR3 amino acids: CASSFSSGRDQPQHF. The CDR3 region has the DNA TGTGCCAGCAGTTTTTCGTCGGGGAGGGATCAGCCCCAGCATTTT.

The rearrangement joins TRBV18 to TRBJ1-2; TRBD1 matches 9 bases. The ends lost 1 base at V and 0 bases at J; junction bases unmatched: 9. Looked up from germline, CDR1 is KGHSH and CDR2 is LQKENI. The CDR3 consists of 18 residues. The CDR3 protein is CASSPLNNRGPTNYGYTF. CDR3 sequence (DNA): TGTGCCAGCTCACCACTGAATAACAGGGGGCCCACTAACTATGGCTACACCTTC.

The V call is TRBV19, the J call TRBJ2-7, with D possibly TRBD2 on 6 matching bases. Germline CDR1 and CDR2: LNHDA and SQIVND (reference sequence). The V end lost 7 bases, the J end lost 2 bases, and 15 bases lay between the germline ends. The CDR3 spans 14 residues. In DNA, the CDR3 is TGTGCCAGTACCAGAACTAGCCAGACCTACGAGCAGTACTTC. Its protein product is CASTRTSQTYEQYF.

On this clone: Other DNA variants within this sample encode the same CDR3. J is TRBJ1-5 and V is TRBV5-1; D is unresolved. Germline-derived CDR1 and CDR2 are SGHRS and YFSETQ. The germline V and J ends were trimmed by 0 bases and 4 bases, with 5 bases remaining between them. This CDR3 is 13 amino acids long. CDR3: CASSLGSNQPQHF. Written as DNA, the CDR3 is TGCGCCAGCAGCTTGGGCTCTAATCAGCCCCAGCATTTT. The whole variable domain, filled in from reference TRBV5-1 and TRBJ1-5, reads KAGVTQTPRYLIKTRGQQVTLSCSPISGHRSVSWYQQTPGQGLQFLFEYFSETQRNKGNFPGRFSGRQFSNSRSEMNVSTLELGDSALYLCASSLGSNQPQHFGDGTRLSIL.

V and J are TRBV5-1 and TRBJ1-1, with a possible D match to TRBD1 (6 bases). The CDR3 covers 12 residues. V was clipped by 6 bases and J by 4 bases, with 10 bases between them. Germline CDR1 is SGHRS and CDR2 is YFSETQ. The CDR3 loop reads CASTGVGTEAFF. The DNA for the CDR3 is TGCGCCAGCACAGGGGTGGGCACTGAAGCTTTCTTT.

A note on this clone: The identical CDR3 is also encoded by other nucleotide sequences in the sample. The chain links TRBV15 to TRBJ1-1; D unclear. Trimming stripped 0 bases from V and 2 bases from J, with 4 bases between. The germline V gene encodes CDR1 LNHNV and CDR2 YYDKDF (reference sequence). The CDR3 covers 13 residues. The CDR3 nucleotides read TGTGCCACCAGCAGAGATGGAAACACTGAAGCTTTCTTT. It encodes CATSRDGNTEAFF. Together with reference TRBV15 and TRBJ1-1, the CDR3 gives the full variable domain: DAMVIQNPRYQVTQFGKPVTLSCSQTLNHNVMYWYQQKSSQAPKLLFHYYDKDFNNEADTPDNFQSRRPNTSFCFLDIRSPGLGDTAMYLCATSRDGNTEAFFGQGTRLTVV.

CDR3 residues: CASTSPSSYNEQFF. As DNA, the CDR3 is TGTGCCAGCACCTCCCCCAGCTCCTACAATGAGCAGTTCTTC. This chain uses TRBV11-2 with TRBJ2-1; no firm D call. This CDR3 is 14 amino acids long. Germline CDR1 is SGHAT and CDR2 is FQNNGV. V lost 7 bases, J lost 0 bases, and 10 bases lay in between.